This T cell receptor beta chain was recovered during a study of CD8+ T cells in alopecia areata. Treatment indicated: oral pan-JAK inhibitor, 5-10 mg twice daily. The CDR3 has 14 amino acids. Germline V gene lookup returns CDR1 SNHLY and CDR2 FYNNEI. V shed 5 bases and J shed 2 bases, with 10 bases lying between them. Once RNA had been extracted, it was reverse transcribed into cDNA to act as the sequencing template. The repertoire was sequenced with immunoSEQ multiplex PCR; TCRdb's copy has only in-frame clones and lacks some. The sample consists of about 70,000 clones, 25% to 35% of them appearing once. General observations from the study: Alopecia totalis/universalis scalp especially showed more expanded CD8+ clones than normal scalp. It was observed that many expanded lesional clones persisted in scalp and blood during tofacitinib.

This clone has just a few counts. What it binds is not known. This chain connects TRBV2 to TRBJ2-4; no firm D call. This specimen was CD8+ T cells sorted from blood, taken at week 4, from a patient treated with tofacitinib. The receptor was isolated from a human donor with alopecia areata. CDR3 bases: TGTGCCAGCAGTACCGAGATCTCCAAAAACATTCAGTACTTC. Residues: CASSTEISKNIQYF.